Following are 29 T cell receptor beta chains from one sample sequenced in a study of T cell repertoires in cytomegalovirus infection. In TCRdb, the reads were re-called with MiXCR into one record per CDR3 protein. The data show approximately 1,000,000 distinct CDR3 sequences, with around 30% seen just once and more than 12% held by the top ten. No antigens are known for them. Source: cultured CD8+ T cells from PBMCs, taken from culture after CMV antigen stimulation. The receptor source for this set is a human donor in good health (CMV status not recorded). Some clones in this sample may be carry-over from other donors' samples.

DNA for the CDR3: TGCGCCAGCAGCGGTATTGAGGGACTTCTAAACACTGAAGCTTTCTTT. Its translation is CASSGIEGLLNTEAFF. The genes are TRBV4-1 and TRBJ1-1, with a possible D match to TRBD1 (5 bases). V lost 5 bases, J lost 2 bases, and 18 bases lay in between. The CDR3 runs 16 residues. The germline V gene encodes CDR1 MGHRA and CDR2 YSYEKL.

This clonotype was seen only a few times. The chain employs TRBV4-1 and TRBJ2-2, with 8 positions matching TRBD1. Germline V gene sequence: CDR1 MGHRA, CDR2 YSYEKL. The CDR3 contains 15 residues. V dropped 3 bases and J dropped 8; count of bases not matched to a gene: 8. This CDR3 reads CASSQGTGMGGELFF. CDR3 sequence (DNA): TGCGCCAGCAGCCAGGGGACAGGAATGGGAGGGGAGCTGTTTTTT.

Only a few counts were recorded for this clonotype. The V gene is TRBV5-1, the J gene TRBJ2-1; D not certain. V was trimmed by 4 bases and J by 5 bases, leaving 7 bases between them. Germline lookup yields CDR1 SGHRS and CDR2 YFSETQ. The CDR3 contains 12 residues. The CDR3 DNA is TGCGCCAGCAGCCACCAAGACAATGAGCAGTTCTTC. It specifies CASSHQDNEQFF.

The V gene is TRBV12-3 or TRBV12-4, the J gene TRBJ1-3; 7 bases map to TRBD1. The trim removed 6 bases at V and 4 bases at J, leaving 6 bases unmatched. The CDR3 sequence is 14 residues long. CDR3 coding DNA: TGTGCCAGCAGCGAGACAGGGCAAGGAAACACCATATATTTT. Translation gives CASSETGQGNTIYF.

This clonotype was recorded a few times. Mismatch with germline at one junction end may stem from a read error. This chain's CDR3 is CASSLGPPGEAFF. Written as DNA, the CDR3 is TGTGCTAGCAGCTTAGGCCCCCCAGGTGAAGCTTTCTTT. The V gene is TRBV7-7, the J gene TRBJ1-1; no clear D. Germline loops: CDR1 SSHAT, CDR2 FNYEAQ (reference sequence). The CDR3 consists of 13 residues.

This CDR3 reads CASSYGGSNNEQFF. The CDR3 DNA follows: TGTGCCAGCAGTTACGGCGGGAGTAACAATGAGCAGTTCTTC. The V call is TRBV6-2 or TRBV6-3, the J call TRBJ2-1, with 7 bases that match TRBD2. The CDR3 extends over 14 amino acids. V lost 2 bases to trimming and J lost 5 bases; unmatched junction nucleotides: 3. Germline loops: CDR1 MNHEY, CDR2 SVGEGT.

This clonotype showed up just a few times. This sequence may be a read error, since a much larger clone differs from it by one base. This chain's CDR3 is CASSYSGIEQFF. CDR3 coding DNA: TGTGCCAGCAGTTACTCTGGGATTGAGCAGTTCTTC. The chain recombines TRBV6-2 or TRBV6-3 with TRBJ2-1; D is undetermined. The germline V gene has CDR1 MNHEY and CDR2 SVGEGT. The CDR3 length is 12 residues. With 0 bases removed from V and 9 bases from J, the gap between germline ends came to 6 bases.

The V gene is TRBV29-1, the J gene TRBJ2-3; 7 nucleotides align to TRBD1. The CDR3 length is 14 residues. The germline gives CDR1 SQVTM, CDR2 ANQGSEA. V lost 2 bases, J lost 3 bases, and 5 bases stayed unmatched. This CDR3 reads CSVETGDGTDTQYF. The CDR3 DNA is TGCAGCGTTGAAACAGGGGACGGGACAGATACGCAGTATTTT.

The rearrangement uses TRBV5-1 and TRBJ2-2; 8 bases are a match to TRBD2. The V gene's germline CDR1 is SGHRS and CDR2 YFSETQ. The CDR3 consists of 15 residues. CDR3 region: CATRRDSGAGGELFF. DNA for the CDR3: TGCGCTACCCGTCGGGATAGCGGGGCAGGAGGGGAGCTGTTTTTT.

This clonotype was found many times. This chain connects TRBV7-6 to TRBJ2-2, with D perhaps matching TRBD1 or TRBD2 (5 bases each). The V end was cut by 8 bases, the J end by 1 base, with 14 bases between. The CDR3 runs to 15 residues. Germline lookup yields CDR1 SGHVS and CDR2 FNYEAQ. The DNA of the CDR3 is TGTGCCAGCGGGGACGGGGCTCTGAACACCGGGGAGCTGTTTTTT. Its translation: CASGDGALNTGELFF.

In this sample, this clonotype turned up many times. V gene TRBV7-9 combines with J gene TRBJ2-2, with a weak D call TRBD2 (6 bases). Germline-derived CDR1 and CDR2 are SEHNR and FQNEAQ (reference sequence). The CDR3 has 15 residues. Between the trimmed V and J ends, which lost 1 base and 7 bases, there was a span of 13 bases. The CDR3 sequence is CASSLVSGRDGELFF. CDR3 nucleotides: TGTGCCAGCAGCTTAGTTAGCGGCCGAGACGGGGAGCTGTTTTTT.

The rearrangement links TRBV15 to TRBJ1-1; TRBD1 aligns across 7 bases. Germline-derived CDR1 and CDR2 are LNHNV and YYDKDF (reference sequence). V shed 3 bases, J shed 6 bases, and the junction held 4 bases outside the gene matches. The CDR3 has 13 residues. DNA for the CDR3: TGTGCCACCAGCAGTGCCGGGACAGCTGAAGCTTTCTTT. Its protein is CATSSAGTAEAFF.

The sample holds a few counts of this clonotype. This sequence joins TRBV6-6 and TRBJ1-2; tentative D call: TRBD1 (5 bases). Trimming removed 4 bases at V and 6 bases at J, with 18 bases between. This CDR3 is 15 amino acids long. Germline CDR1 MNHNY, CDR2 SVGAGI (reference sequence). CDR3 nucleotides: TGTGCCAGCAGTTCTCGAGGGGCACCAGAGGATGGCTACACCTTC. Translating gives CASSSRGAPEDGYTF.

This chain links TRBV6-1 with TRBJ1-5; the D is unclear. Germline V gene lookup returns CDR1 MNHNS and CDR2 SASEGT. The V end lost 6 bases, the J end lost 1 base, and 10 bases lay between the germline ends. This CDR3 has 14 residues. This CDR3 reads CASSFIRSNQPQHF. In nucleotides, the CDR3 is TGTGCCAGCAGCTTCATTAGGAGCAATCAGCCCCAGCATTTT.

This clonotype was counted only a few times. The chain couples TRBV5-5 to TRBJ1-1; 8 nucleotides match TRBD1. The germline gives CDR1 SGHKS, CDR2 YYEKEE (reference sequence). Trimming cost V 7 bases and J 4 bases; bases outside gene matches: 6. There are 13 residues in the CDR3. The CDR3 DNA reads as TGTGCCAGCCAACTAGGACAGGGCACTGAAGCTTTCTTT. Translating gives CASQLGQGTEAFF.

This clonotype was seen a few times. The chain couples TRBV29-1 to TRBJ2-2; 10 nucleotides align to TRBD1. CDR1 is SQVTM, CDR2 ANQGSEA, per germline. This CDR3 has 18 residues. V was pared by 0 bases and J by 6 bases, with 13 bases of the junction left unmatched. The CDR3 DNA is TGCAGCGTTGAAGATCGGAGACAGGGGGCTGGTGAAGCCGGGGAGCTGTTTTTT. Amino acid sequence: CSVEDRRQGAGEAGELFF.

This chain uses TRBV10-3 with TRBJ2-7, with unresolved D. Between the trimmed V and J ends, which lost 3 bases and 3 bases, there was a span of 6 bases. CDR3 length: 12 amino acids. Germline CDR1 and CDR2: ENHRY and SYGVKD. DNA for the CDR3: TGTGCCATCAGTGACAGTAGCTACGAGCAGTACGTC. Encoded protein: CAISDSSYEQYV.

This rearrangement joins TRBV10-3 to TRBJ1-1; D is perhaps TRBD1 (5 bases). From germline, CDR1 is ENHRY and CDR2 SYGVKD. The V end was cut by 6 bases, the J end by 0 bases, with 11 bases between. This CDR3 contains 14 residues. This CDR3 is CAIRGDPMNTEAFF. As DNA, the CDR3 is TGTGCCATCAGAGGGGACCCAATGAACACTGAAGCTTTCTTT.

Only a few counts were recorded for this clonotype. The gene calls are TRBV7-8 and TRBJ1-6, with D perhaps TRBD1 (6 bases). CDR3 length: 19 residues. The germline V gene has CDR1 SGHVS and CDR2 FQNEAQ. Trimming cost V 4 bases and J 0 bases, with 19 bases left between them. The DNA for the CDR3 is TGTGCCAGCAGCTCACCCCAGGAGGGGGGTGGCTCCTATAATTCACCCCTCCACTTT. Residues: CASSSPQEGGGSYNSPLHF.

The sample holds a few counts of this clonotype. This chain joins TRBV4-3 and TRBJ2-5; D is perhaps TRBD1 (6 bases). The germline gives CDR1 LGHNA, CDR2 YSLEER. Trimming removed 2 bases from V and 0 bases from J, with 10 bases in between. CDR3 length: 15 residues. Here the CDR3 DNA reads TGCGCCAGCAGCCAAAGCGGACAGAACCAAGAGACCCAGTACTTC. This gives the protein CASSQSGQNQETQYF.

This clonotype has only a few counts. J is TRBJ2-1 and V is TRBV11-3, with a possible D match to TRBD1 (6 bases). Germline CDR1 and CDR2: SGHNT and YENEEA. V lost 5 bases, J lost 2 bases, and 19 bases lay in between. This CDR3 has 17 residues. In nucleotides, the CDR3 is TGTGCCAGCAGCATGCAACCCCGGGACACCCCCTACAATGAGCAGTTCTTC. It specifies CASSMQPRDTPYNEQFF.

This clonotype was observed many times. The chain combines TRBV7-3 with TRBJ2-1; TRBD1 matches at 8 bases. Losses at the gene ends were 4 bases for V and 6 bases for J; bases not matched to a gene: 2. This CDR3 contains 13 residues. Germline V gene lookup returns CDR1 SGHTA and CDR2 FQGTGA. The CDR3 DNA sequence: TGTGCCAGCAGCTCGGACAGGGTCAATGAGCAGTTCTTC. Its translation: CASSSDRVNEQFF.

The chain couples TRBV14 to TRBJ1-1; D not resolved. CDR1 is SGHDN and CDR2 is FVKESK in the germline V gene. The V and J ends lost 0 bases and 0 bases respectively, with 5 bases between them. The CDR3 has 14 amino acids. CDR3 bases: TGTGCCAGCAGCCAAGATCTTGTGAACACTGAAGCTTTCTTT. Residues: CASSQDLVNTEAFF.

This clonotype was recorded many times. This chain joins TRBV6-2 or TRBV6-3 and TRBJ2-1; 11 bases fit TRBD2. Germline CDR1 is MNHEY and CDR2 is SVGEGT. The V segment lost 8 bases and the J segment 0 bases; nucleotides outside the gene matches: 3. The CDR3 extends over 15 amino acids. CDR3 sequence reads: CASSSGGISYNEQFF. The DNA for the CDR3 is TGTGCCAGCTCTAGCGGGGGGATCTCCTACAATGAGCAGTTCTTC.

This clonotype showed up just a few times. The rearrangement joins TRBV6-1 to TRBJ2-1, with TRBD1 identical over 9 bases. CDR1 is MNHNS and CDR2 is SASEGT in the germline V gene. The CDR3 sequence is 17 residues long. The V segment lost 2 bases and the J segment 5 bases; nucleotides outside the gene matches: 10. In DNA, the CDR3 is TGTGCCAGCAGTGAATGGTTCCGGGACAGGGCTCACAATGAGCAGTTCTTC. Translated: CASSEWFRDRAHNEQFF.

This clonotype was seen a few times. This sequence joins TRBV12-3 or TRBV12-4 and TRBJ2-7; D gene uncertain. The CDR3 is 12 amino acids. V was clipped by 7 bases and J by 0 bases, with 7 bases between them. The CDR3 loop is CASKKSSYEQYF. The CDR3 DNA is TGTGCCAGCAAGAAGAGCTCCTACGAGCAGTACTTC.

The CDR3, as DNA: TGTGCCAGCAGCACCGGGACAGGGTTTCATGAGCAGTTCTTC. It encodes CASSTGTGFHEQFF. The rearrangement uses TRBV7-9 and TRBJ2-1; TRBD1 agrees at 9 bases. The CDR3 runs 14 residues. V lost 5 bases to trimming and J lost 8 bases; unmatched junction nucleotides: 7. Germline V gives CDR1 SEHNR, CDR2 FQNEAQ (reference sequence).

This chain connects TRBV29-1 to TRBJ2-3; no reliable D call. V was shortened by 3 bases and J by 4 bases, with 11 bases between the two germline ends. The CDR3 loop spans 13 amino acids. CDR1 SQVTM and CDR2 ANQGSEA come from the germline V gene. The CDR3 nucleotides are TGCAGCGTTGAGGGATCAGTCGCAGATACGCAGTATTTT. Translated: CSVEGSVADTQYF.

The table lists this clonotype with a count of one. Sequence at one end of the junction differs from germline and may be a read error. The CDR3 sequence: CTSSLVVTDTQYF. CDR3 coding DNA: TGTACCAGCAGCTTAGTGGTCACAGATACGCAGTATTTT. The chain joins TRBV11-1 to TRBJ2-3; D not resolved. CDR1 is SGHAT and CDR2 is FQDESV in the germline V gene (reference sequence). CDR3 size: 13 residues. Full variable domain (outside the CDR3, taken from reference TRBV11-1 and TRBJ2-3): EAEVAQSPRYKITEKSQAVAFWCDPISGHATLYWYRQILGQGPELLVQFQDESVVDDSQLPKDRFSAERLKGVDSTLKIQPAELGDSAMYLCTSSLVVTDTQYFGPGTRLTVL.